The rows below give T cell receptor beta chains drawn from one sample of a study of shared clonotypes between healthy human individuals. Assay: immunoSEQ multiplex PCR; the TCRdb copy retains only in-frame clones and omits some. The profile covers over a million clones, with approximately 96% appearing a single time and over 1% taken by the ten largest. What was sequenced was naive CD4+ T cells sorted from blood. All receptors come from a man between 25 and 39 years old in good health. Each CDR3 is given with its conserved first and last residue. The D gene is left open where the match is weak. Only some rows state a clone size, as once, few, many or a class for expanded clones.

- TRBD2 TRBJ2-1 TRBV4-1 CASSQGIQAGVPYNEQFF TGCGCCAGCAGCCAAGGCATTCAGGCGGGAGTCCCCTACAATGAGCAGTTCTTC
few - TRBJ1-5 TRBV6-1 CASSERDPQHF TGTGCCAGCAGTGAACGGGACCCCCAGCATTTT
- TRBD1 TRBJ1-1 TRBV19 CASSIKEGAYTEAFF TGTGCCAGTAGTATTAAAGAGGGGGCCTACACTGAAGCTTTCTTT
- - TRBJ1-5 TRBV27 CASSSGQQLYSNQPQHF TGTGCCAGCAGTTCCGGACAGCAACTCTATAGCAATCAGCCCCAGCATTTT
- - TRBJ2-2 TRBV10-2 CASSELGSRGARTRELFF TGCGCCAGCAGTGAGTTAGGATCTCGCGGAGCCCGGACCCGGGAGCTGTTTTTT
- TRBD1 TRBJ2-1 TRBV11-2 CASSLAGQGHEQFF TGTGCCAGCAGCTTAGCCGGACAGGGCCATGAGCAGTTCTTC
once - TRBJ2-5 TRBV29-1 CSVANTGLNQETQYF TGCAGCGTTGCGAATACAGGACTGAACCAAGAGACCCAGTACTTC
- TRBD1 TRBJ2-7 TRBV5-8 CASSQDRIYEQYF TGTGCCAGCAGCCAGGACAGGATCTACGAGCAGTACTTC
- TRBD1 TRBJ1-5 TRBV9 CASSIGQGGSEPQHF TGTGCCAGCAGCATCGGACAGGGGGGCAGTGAGCCCCAGCATTTT
- TRBD1 TRBJ1-4 TRBV2 CASSGTGVANEKLFF TGTGCCAGCAGTGGAACAGGGGTGGCTAATGAAAAACTGTTTTTT
- - TRBJ2-7 TRBV21-1 CASTTDRGEQYF TGTGCCAGCACGACCGACAGGGGCGAGCAGTACTTC
- - TRBJ2-1 TRBV7-2 CASSLAGGSEQFF TGTGCCAGCAGCTTAGCGGGAGGCTCTGAGCAGTTCTTC
- TRBD2 TRBJ2-1 TRBV28 CASTPLGLAVYNEQFF TGTGCCAGCACCCCACTAGGACTAGCGGTGTACAATGAGCAGTTCTTC
- - TRBJ2-1 TRBV7-8 CASSLAVSSYNEQFF TGTGCCAGCAGCTTAGCGGTAAGCTCCTACAATGAGCAGTTCTTC